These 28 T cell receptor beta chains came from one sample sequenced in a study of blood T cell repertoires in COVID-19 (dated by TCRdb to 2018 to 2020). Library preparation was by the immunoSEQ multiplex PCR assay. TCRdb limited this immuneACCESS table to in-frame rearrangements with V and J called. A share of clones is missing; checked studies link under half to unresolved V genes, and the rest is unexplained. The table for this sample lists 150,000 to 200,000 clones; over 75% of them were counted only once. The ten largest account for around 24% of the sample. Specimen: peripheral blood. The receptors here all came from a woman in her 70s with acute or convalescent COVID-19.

The CDR3 region has the DNA TGTGCCAGCAGTTTACTTTCCGGGGTCCCCTATAATTCACCCCTCCACTTT. It specifies CASSLLSGVPYNSPLHF. This chain joins TRBV27 and TRBJ1-6, with D unclear. V lost 2 bases to trimming and J lost 2 bases, with 13 bases between them. The germline gives CDR1 MNHEY, CDR2 SMNVEV (reference sequence). The CDR3 extends over 17 amino acids.

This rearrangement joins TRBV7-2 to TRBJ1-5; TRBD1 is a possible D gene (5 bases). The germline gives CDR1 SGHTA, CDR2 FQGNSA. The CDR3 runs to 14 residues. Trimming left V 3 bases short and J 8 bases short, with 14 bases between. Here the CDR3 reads CASSFPNRYEPQHF. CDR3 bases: TGTGCCAGCAGCTTCCCAAACAGGTACGAGCCCCAGCATTTT.

The CDR3 DNA reads as TGTGCCAGCAGCTCGACCGGGACTAGCGACTACGAGCAGTACTTC. Amino acid sequence: CASSSTGTSDYEQYF. The chain joins TRBV5-5 to TRBJ2-7, with 10 bases that match TRBD2. Germline-derived CDR1 and CDR2 are SGHKS and YYEKEE (reference sequence). V was pared by 3 bases and J by 3 bases, with 6 bases of the junction left unmatched. The CDR3 extends over 15 amino acids.

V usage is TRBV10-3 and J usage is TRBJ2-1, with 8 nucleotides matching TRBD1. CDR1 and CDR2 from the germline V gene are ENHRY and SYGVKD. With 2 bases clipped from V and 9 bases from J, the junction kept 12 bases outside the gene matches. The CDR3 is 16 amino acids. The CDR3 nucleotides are TGTGCCATCAGTGAGCTAGGGACAGGAGCTTCCGGTGAGCAGTTCTTC. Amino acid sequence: CAISELGTGASGEQFF.

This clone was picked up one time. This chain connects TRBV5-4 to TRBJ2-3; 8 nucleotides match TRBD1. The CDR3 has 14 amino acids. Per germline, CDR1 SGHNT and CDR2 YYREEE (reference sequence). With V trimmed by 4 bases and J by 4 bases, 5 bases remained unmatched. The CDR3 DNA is TGTGCCAGCAGCCGAGGACAGGGCCCAGATACGCAGTATTTT. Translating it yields CASSRGQGPDTQYF.

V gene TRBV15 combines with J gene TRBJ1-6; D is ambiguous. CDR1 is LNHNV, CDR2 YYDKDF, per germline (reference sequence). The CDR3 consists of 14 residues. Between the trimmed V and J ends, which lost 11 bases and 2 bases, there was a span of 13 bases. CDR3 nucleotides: TGTGCCTCCTCGGGAACCGCCTATAATTCACCCCTCCACTTT. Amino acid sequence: CASSGTAYNSPLHF.

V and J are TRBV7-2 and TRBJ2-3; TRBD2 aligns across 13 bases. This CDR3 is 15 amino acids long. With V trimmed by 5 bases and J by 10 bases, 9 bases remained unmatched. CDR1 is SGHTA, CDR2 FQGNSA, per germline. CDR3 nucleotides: TGTGCCAGCAGCCAAGGCAGGACTAGCGGGAGTTCGCAGTATTTT. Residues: CASSQGRTSGSSQYF.

CDR3 sequence: CSASAGVAGNQPQHF. Written as DNA, the CDR3 is TGCAGTGCTAGTGCCGGGGTGGCGGGCAATCAGCCCCAGCATTTT. The V and J genes are TRBV20-1 and TRBJ1-5; the D is unclear. Trimming took 3 bases from V and 2 from J, leaving 14 bases between them. Germline V CDR1 and CDR2: DFQATT, SNEGSKA (reference sequence). CDR3 length: 15 residues.

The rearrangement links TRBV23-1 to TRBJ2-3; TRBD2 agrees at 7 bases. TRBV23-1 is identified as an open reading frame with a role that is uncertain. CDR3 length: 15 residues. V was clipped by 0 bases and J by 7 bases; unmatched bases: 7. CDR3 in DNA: TGCGCCAGCAGTCAATCCCGGACTAGTGGGTATACGCAGTATTTT. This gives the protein CASSQSRTSGYTQYF.

The CDR3 here is CAISDHNSYEQYF. CDR3 DNA sequence: TGTGCCATCAGTGATCACAATTCCTACGAGCAGTACTTC. The rearrangement joins TRBV10-3 to TRBJ2-7; D remains unclear. The CDR3 totals 13 residues. Germline CDR1 ENHRY, CDR2 SYGVKD. Between the trimmed V and J ends, which lost 3 bases and 1 base, there was a span of 7 bases.

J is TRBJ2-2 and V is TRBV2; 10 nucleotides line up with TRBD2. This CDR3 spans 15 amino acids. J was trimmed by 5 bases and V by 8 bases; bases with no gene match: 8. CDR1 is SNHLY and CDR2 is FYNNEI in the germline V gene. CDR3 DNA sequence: TGTGCCAGCCTAGCGGGAGCCGTGAGAACCGGGGAGCTGTTTTTT. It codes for CASLAGAVRTGELFF.

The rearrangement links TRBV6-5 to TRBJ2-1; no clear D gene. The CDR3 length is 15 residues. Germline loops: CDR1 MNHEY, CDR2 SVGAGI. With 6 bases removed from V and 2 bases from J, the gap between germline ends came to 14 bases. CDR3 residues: CASRSANIAYNEQFF. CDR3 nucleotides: TGTGCCAGCAGGTCTGCCAACATCGCCTACAATGAGCAGTTCTTC.

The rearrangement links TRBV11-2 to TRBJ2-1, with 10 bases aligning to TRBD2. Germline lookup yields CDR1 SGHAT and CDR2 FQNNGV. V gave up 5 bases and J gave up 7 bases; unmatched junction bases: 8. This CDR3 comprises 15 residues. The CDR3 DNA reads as TGTGCCAGCAGCCCTAGCGGGAGCAGTTTGAATGAGCAGTTCTTC. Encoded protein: CASSPSGSSLNEQFF.

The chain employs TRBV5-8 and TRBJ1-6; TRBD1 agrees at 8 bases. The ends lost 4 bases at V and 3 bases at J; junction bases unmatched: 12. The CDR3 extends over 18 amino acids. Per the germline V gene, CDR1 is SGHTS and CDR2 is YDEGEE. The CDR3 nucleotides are TGTGCCAGCAGCCGCCACCCGACAGGGGCGTACTATAATTCACCCCTCCACTTT. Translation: CASSRHPTGAYYNSPLHF.

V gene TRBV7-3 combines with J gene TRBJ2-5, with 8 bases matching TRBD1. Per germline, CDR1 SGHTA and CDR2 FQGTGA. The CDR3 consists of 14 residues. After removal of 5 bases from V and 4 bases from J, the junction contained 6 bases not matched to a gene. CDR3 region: CASSPQGAGETQYF. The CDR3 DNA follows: TGTGCCAGCAGCCCGCAGGGGGCCGGAGAGACCCAGTACTTC.

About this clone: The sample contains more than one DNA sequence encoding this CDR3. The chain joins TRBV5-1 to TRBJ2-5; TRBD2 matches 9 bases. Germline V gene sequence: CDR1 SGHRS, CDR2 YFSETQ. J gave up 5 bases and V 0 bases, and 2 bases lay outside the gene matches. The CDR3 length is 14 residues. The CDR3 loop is CASSLGAGGETQYF. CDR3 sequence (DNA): TGCGCCAGCAGCTTGGGCGCGGGAGGGGAGACCCAGTACTTC.

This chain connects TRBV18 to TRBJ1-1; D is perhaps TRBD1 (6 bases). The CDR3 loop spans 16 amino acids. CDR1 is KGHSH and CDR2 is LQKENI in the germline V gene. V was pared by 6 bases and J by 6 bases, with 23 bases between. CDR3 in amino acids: CASSLTGGSGGAEAFF. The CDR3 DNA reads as TGTGCCAGCTCGCTGACGGGGGGCTCTGGGGGCGCTGAAGCTTTCTTT.

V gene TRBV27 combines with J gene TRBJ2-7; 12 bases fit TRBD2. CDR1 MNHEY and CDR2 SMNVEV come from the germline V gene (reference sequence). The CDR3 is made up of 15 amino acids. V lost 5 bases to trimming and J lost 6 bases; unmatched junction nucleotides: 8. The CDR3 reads CASSASGRALGEQYF. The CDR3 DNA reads TGTGCCAGCAGTGCTAGCGGGAGGGCCCTGGGCGAGCAGTACTTC.

CDR3 DNA sequence: TGTGCCAGCAGTTATAGAAGCAATCAGCCCCAGCATTTT. This translates into CASSYRSNQPQHF. The chain combines TRBV6-5 with TRBJ1-5; D gene unclear. Germline V lookup: CDR1 MNHEY, CDR2 SVGAGI. Between the trimmed V and J ends, which lost 3 bases and 1 base, there was a span of 4 bases. The CDR3 has 13 amino acids.

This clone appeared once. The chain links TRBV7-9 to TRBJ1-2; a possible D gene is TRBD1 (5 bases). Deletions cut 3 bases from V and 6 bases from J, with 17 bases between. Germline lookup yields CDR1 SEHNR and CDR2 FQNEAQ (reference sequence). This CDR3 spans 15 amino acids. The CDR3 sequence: CASSLDKGLGDGYTF. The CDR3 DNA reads TGTGCCAGCAGCTTGGACAAGGGGCTCGGAGATGGCTACACCTTC.

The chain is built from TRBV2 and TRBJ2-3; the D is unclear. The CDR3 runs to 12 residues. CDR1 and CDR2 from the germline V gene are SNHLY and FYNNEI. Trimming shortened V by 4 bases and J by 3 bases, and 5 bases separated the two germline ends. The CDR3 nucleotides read TGTGCCAGCAGTGCAGATACAGATACGCAGTATTTT. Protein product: CASSADTDTQYF.

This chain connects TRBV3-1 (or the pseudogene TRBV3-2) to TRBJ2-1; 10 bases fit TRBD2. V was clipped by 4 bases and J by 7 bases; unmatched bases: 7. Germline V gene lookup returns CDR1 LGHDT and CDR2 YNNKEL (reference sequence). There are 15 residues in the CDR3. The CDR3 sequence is CASSPSGRANNEQFF. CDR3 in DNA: TGTGCCAGCAGCCCGAGCGGGAGGGCCAATAATGAGCAGTTCTTC.

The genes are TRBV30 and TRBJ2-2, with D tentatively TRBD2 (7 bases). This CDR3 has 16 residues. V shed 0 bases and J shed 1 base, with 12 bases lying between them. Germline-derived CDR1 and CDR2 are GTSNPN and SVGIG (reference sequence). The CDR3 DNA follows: TGTGCCTGGAGTGTAGGGGGGGGCCTGAACACCGGGGAGCTGTTTTTT. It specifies CAWSVGGGLNTGELFF.

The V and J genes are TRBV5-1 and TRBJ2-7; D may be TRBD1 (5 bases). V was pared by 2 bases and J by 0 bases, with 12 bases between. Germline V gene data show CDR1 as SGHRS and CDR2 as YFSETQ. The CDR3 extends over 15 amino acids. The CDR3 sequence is CASSFRGFSSYEQYF. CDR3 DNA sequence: TGCGCCAGCAGCTTTAGGGGTTTCAGCTCCTACGAGCAGTACTTC.

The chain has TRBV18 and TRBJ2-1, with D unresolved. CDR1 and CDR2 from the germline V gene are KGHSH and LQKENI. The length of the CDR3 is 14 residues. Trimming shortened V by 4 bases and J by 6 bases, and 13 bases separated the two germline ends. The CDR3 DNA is TGTGCCAGCTCACGCGTCTCCGCCTCCAATGAGCAGTTCTTC. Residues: CASSRVSASNEQFF.

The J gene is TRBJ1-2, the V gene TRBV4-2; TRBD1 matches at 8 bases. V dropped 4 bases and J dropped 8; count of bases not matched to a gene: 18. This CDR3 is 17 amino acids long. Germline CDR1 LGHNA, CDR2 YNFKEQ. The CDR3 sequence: CASSPQLGTGETWGYTF. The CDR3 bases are TGTGCCAGCAGCCCACAACTCGGGACAGGAGAAACCTGGGGCTACACCTTC.

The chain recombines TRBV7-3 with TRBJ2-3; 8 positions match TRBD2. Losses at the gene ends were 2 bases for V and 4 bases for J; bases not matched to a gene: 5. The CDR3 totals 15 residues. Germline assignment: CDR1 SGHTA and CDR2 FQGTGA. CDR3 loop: CASSLHGTSSDTQYF. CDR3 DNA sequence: TGTGCCAGCAGCTTACACGGGACTAGTTCAGATACGCAGTATTTT.

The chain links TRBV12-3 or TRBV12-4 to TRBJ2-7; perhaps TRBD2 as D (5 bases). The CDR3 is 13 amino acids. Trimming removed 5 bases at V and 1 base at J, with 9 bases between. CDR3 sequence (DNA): TGTGCCAGCAGTCTCGGGATTTCCTACGAGCAGTACTTC. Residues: CASSLGISYEQYF.